In this sample, the clone carrying this TCR beta chain turned up once. Its target is not known. The CDR3 totals 15 residues. V lost 8 bases, J lost 6 bases, and 10 bases stayed unmatched. The sample belongs to a study of T cells in Graves' hyperthyroidism and ophthalmopathy. Findings of the study overall: The model foresaw ophthalmopathy a median about 6.1 months prior to onset.

Amplification of TCR beta CDR3 regions was performed using RNA transcripts as template. TCR CDR3 regions were first amplified by RT-PCR with HTBI primers. TCRdb re-analysed the multiplex PCR reads in MiXCR, keeping a single row per CDR3 protein. The data contain about 540,000 distinct CDR3 sequences, 35% to 55% of them singletons. The genes are TRBV12-3 or TRBV12-4 and TRBJ2-2; 9 bases agree with TRBD1. This TCR was sampled from a young woman with Graves' hyperthyroidism. Input material: peripheral blood or thyroid tissue (not recorded which). CDR3 nucleotides: TGTGCCAGCTCATACTCGGGACAGGGCGCCGGGGAGCTGTTTTTT. Residues: CASSYSGQGAGELFF.